This entry concerns a single T cell receptor beta chain. Its target is unknown. This entry belongs to a study of cytomegalovirus exposure and HLA in healthy donors. Whole-study findings and limits: Among TCR sequences, most were rare, though some public TCRs appeared in many donors. Cytomegalovirus status was reportedly diagnosed by the classifier with high specificity and sensitivity. The study put some 150 TCR beta chains on its list as cytomegalovirus-associated.

V dropped 7 bases and J dropped 2 bases, with 9 bases sitting between them. The CDR3 has 13 amino acids. Germline CDR1 and CDR2: SNHLY and FYNNEI. Profiling relied on immunoSEQ multiplex PCR, and the TCRdb table lists in-frame clones only, not all of them. The sample includes approximately 59,000 clones, almost 95% seen only once; the top ten take less than 6%. What was sequenced was PBMCs. The V and J genes are TRBV2 and TRBJ2-1, with D maybe TRBD1 (6 bases). The sequence derives from a man aged 18 to 30 in good health and CMV-seropositive. CDR3 in amino acids: CASTRGTYNEQFF. CDR3 nucleotides: TGTGCCAGCACCAGGGGAACCTACAATGAGCAGTTCTTC.